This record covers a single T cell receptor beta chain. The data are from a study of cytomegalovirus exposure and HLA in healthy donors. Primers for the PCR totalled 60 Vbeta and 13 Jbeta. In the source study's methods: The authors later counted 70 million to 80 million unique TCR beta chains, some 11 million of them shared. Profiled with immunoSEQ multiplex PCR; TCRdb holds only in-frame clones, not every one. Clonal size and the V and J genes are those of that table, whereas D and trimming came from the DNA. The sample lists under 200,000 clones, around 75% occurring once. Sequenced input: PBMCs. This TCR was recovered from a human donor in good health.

CDR3 region: CASSLSGFSEQYF. The CDR3 nucleotides are TGCGCCAGCAGCCTTTCGGGTTTCTCCGAGCAGTACTTC. This chain joins TRBV5-1 and TRBJ2-7; D gene uncertain. The CDR3 totals 13 residues. Germline lookup yields CDR1 SGHRS and CDR2 YFSETQ. Trimming stripped 4 bases from V and 6 bases from J, with 14 bases between.